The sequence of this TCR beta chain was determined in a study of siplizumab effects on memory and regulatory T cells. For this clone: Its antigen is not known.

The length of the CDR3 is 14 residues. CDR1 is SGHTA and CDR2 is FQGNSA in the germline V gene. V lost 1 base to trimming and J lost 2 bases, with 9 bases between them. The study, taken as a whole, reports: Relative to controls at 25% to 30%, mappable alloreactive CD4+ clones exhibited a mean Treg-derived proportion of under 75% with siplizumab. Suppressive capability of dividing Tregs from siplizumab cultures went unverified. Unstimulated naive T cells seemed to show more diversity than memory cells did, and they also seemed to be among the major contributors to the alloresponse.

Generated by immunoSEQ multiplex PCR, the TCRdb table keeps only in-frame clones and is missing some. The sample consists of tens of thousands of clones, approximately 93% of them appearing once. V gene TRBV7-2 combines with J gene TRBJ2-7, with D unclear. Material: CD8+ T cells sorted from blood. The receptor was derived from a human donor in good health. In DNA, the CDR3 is TGTGCCAGCAGCTTAGGTCCCATTACCTACGAGCAGTACTTC. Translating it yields CASSLGPITYEQYF.